This T cell receptor beta chain was obtained from a study of a mutant IDH1 vaccine in newly diagnosed glioma. Overall study: There were eight vaccinations for patients, given in weeks 1, 3, 5, 7, 11, 15, 19 and 23. Treated patients were roughly 60% male, approximately 38% female, mean age around 40 years. The therapy given earlier, which was standard therapy, consisted of radiotherapy, temozolomide, or both, and most of the patients received both.

Time point described: week 23, last vaccination. It was 300 ug of mutant IDH1 20-mer peptide that made up each vaccine dose, given with topical imiquimod. The V and J ends lost 3 bases and 8 bases, in that order; junction bases with no gene match: 7. CDR3 length: 15 amino acids. Looked up from germline, CDR1 is SGHRS and CDR2 is YFSETQ. Some clones are missing from TCRdb's copy, which holds only in-frame ones; the method was immunoSEQ multiplex PCR. The sample consists of roughly 51,000 clones, 81% of them appearing once. A note on this clone: Its target is unknown.

The genes are TRBV5-1 and TRBJ2-2; 10 nucleotides match TRBD1. Here the sequenced sample was PBMCs, taken from a glioma patient whose treatment included an IDH1 peptide vaccine. The clonotype originates from a woman aged 40 to 50 with glioma. Some clones in this sample may be carry-over from other donors' samples. CDR3 in amino acids: CASSWDGTGAGELFF. CDR3 nucleotides: TGCGCCAGCAGCTGGGACGGGACAGGGGCTGGGGAGCTGTTTTTT.